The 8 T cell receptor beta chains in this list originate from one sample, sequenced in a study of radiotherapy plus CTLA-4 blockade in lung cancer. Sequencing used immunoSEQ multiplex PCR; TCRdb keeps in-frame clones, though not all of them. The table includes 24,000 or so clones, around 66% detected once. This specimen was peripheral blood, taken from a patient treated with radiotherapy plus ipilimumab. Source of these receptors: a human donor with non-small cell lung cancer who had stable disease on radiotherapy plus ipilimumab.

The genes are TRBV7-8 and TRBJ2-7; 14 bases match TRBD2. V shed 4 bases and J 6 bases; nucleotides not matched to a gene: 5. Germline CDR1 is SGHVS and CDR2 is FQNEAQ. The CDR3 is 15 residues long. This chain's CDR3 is CASSSGTSGRVEQYF. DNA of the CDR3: TGTGCCAGCAGCTCCGGGACTAGCGGGAGAGTCGAGCAGTACTTC.

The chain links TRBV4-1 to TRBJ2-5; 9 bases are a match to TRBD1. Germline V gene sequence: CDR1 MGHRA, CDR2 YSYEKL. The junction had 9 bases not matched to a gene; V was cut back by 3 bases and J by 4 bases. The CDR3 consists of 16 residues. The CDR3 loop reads CASSHPGGTGPETQYF. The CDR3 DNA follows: TGCGCCAGCAGCCACCCTGGCGGGACAGGGCCAGAGACCCAGTACTTC.

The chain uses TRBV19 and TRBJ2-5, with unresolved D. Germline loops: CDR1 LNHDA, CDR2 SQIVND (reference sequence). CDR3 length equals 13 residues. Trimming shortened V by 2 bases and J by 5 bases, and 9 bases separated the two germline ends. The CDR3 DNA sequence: TGTGCCAGTAGTATATCCGGGCTTGAGACCCAGTACTTC. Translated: CASSISGLETQYF.

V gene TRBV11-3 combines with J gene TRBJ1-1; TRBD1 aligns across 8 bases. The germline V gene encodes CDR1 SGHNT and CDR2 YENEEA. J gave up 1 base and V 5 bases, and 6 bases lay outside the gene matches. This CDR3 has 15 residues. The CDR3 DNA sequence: TGTGCCAGCAGCCCCGGGACAGGTCAGAACACTGAAGCTTTCTTT. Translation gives CASSPGTGQNTEAFF.

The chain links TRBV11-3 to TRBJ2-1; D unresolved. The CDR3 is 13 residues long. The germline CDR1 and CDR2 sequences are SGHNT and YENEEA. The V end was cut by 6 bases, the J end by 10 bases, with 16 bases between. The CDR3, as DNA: TGTGCCAGCAGTCCCGGACGTACTGGGGAGCAGTTCTTC. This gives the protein CASSPGRTGEQFF.

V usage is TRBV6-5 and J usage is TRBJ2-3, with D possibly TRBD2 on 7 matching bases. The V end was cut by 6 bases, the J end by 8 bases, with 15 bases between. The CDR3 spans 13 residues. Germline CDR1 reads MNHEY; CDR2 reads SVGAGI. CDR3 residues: CASRLGEGGTQYF. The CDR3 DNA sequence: TGTGCCAGCAGACTCGGGGAGGGGGGTACGCAGTATTTT.

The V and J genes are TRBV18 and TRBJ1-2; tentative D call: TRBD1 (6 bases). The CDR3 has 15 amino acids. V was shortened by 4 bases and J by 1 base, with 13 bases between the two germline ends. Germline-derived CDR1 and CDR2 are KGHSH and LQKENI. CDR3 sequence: CASSRTGTNNYGYTF. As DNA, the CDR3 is TGTGCCAGCTCACGCACAGGGACGAATAACTATGGCTACACCTTC.

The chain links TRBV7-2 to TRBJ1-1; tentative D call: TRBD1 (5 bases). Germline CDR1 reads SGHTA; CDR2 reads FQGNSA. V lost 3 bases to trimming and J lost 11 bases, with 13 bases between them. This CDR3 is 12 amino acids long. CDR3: CASSLTVMGAFF. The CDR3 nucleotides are TGTGCCAGCAGCTTGACAGTTATGGGGGCTTTCTTT.